This T cell receptor (beta chain) was retrieved from a study of cytomegalovirus exposure and HLA in healthy donors. The germline CDR1 and CDR2 sequences are SNHLY and FYNNEI. This CDR3 comprises 15 residues. V shed 7 bases, J shed 2 bases, and the junction held 4 bases outside the gene matches. The study, taken as a whole, reports: Follow-up analysis found HLA locus-dependent TCR association rates, highest for DRB1 and lowest for HLA-C.

As regards this clone: Its antigen is undetermined.

Both 60 Vbeta primers and 13 Jbeta primers went into the PCR. Only in-frame clones appear in the TCRdb table, and some are missing; sequencing was by immunoSEQ multiplex PCR. The sample records 130,000 or so clones, roughly four fifths being singletons. This TCR was recovered from a female donor in good health and CMV-seronegative. The specimen sequenced was PBMCs. This chain uses TRBV2 with TRBJ2-6; 8 bases agree with TRBD1. Written as DNA, the CDR3 is TGTGCCAGCATTAAACAGGGGGCTGGGGCCAACGTCCTGACTTTC. This encodes CASIKQGAGANVLTF.